In this sample, the clone carrying this T cell receptor beta chain turned up many times. Antigen specificity is unknown. The data were taken from a study of T cell repertoires in cytomegalovirus infection. V was clipped by 1 base and J by 8 bases, with 18 bases between them. The CDR3 loop spans 16 amino acids. Germline CDR1 and CDR2: SGHTA and FQGNSA. TCRdb re-analysed the reads in MiXCR, keeping a single row per CDR3 protein. The top ten hold less than 80% of the sample, which has about 110,000 distinct CDR3 sequences, approximately 45% seen once. The chain is built from TRBV7-2 and TRBJ1-5; weak D call: TRBD1 (5 bases). This clonotype was sampled from a human donor in good health (CMV status not recorded). Some clones in this sample may be carry-over from other donors' samples. The sequencing used CD8+ T cells from cultured PBMCs, collected from culture after CMV antigen stimulation. The CDR3 here is CASSLEPGTPVEPQHF. Here the CDR3 DNA reads TGTGCCAGCAGCTTAGAGCCCGGGACGCCGGTTGAGCCCCAGCATTTT.